The 8 T cell receptor beta chains below come from one sample, sequenced in a study of identical twins' blood T cells. TCRdb reprocessed the 5' RACE reads via MiXCR and lists one record per CDR3 protein. The table has 300 to 350 distinct CDR3 sequences, about 64% seen once. The sample consisted of PBMCs. Receptor source: a woman between 18 and 50 years old in good health.

The V call is TRBV6-1, the J call TRBJ1-1; D remains ambiguous. This CDR3 is built from 12 residues. Germline CDR1 is MNHNS and CDR2 is SASEGT. V was clipped by 5 bases and J by 0 bases, with 4 bases between them. The DNA of the CDR3 is TGTGCCAGCAGTACCATGAACACTGAAGCTTTCTTT. It is translated as CASSTMNTEAFF.

The chain links TRBV5-4 to TRBJ2-1, with D possibly TRBD1 on 5 matching bases. V dropped 0 bases and J dropped 1 base, with 8 bases sitting between them. CDR1 is SGHNT and CDR2 is YYREEE in the germline V gene (reference sequence). CDR3 length: 15 residues. The CDR3 DNA sequence: TGTGCCAGCAGCTTGGAAAGGGGATCCTACAATGAGCAGTTCTTC. Translation gives CASSLERGSYNEQFF.

The rearrangement links TRBV4-1 to TRBJ2-3; maybe TRBD2 (6 bases). Germline V gives CDR1 MGHRA, CDR2 YSYEKL. Trimming took off 4 bases at V and 0 bases at J, with 14 bases between the two ends. The CDR3 consists of 16 residues. CDR3 sequence: CASSLTLGTSTDTQYF. The CDR3 nucleotides read TGCGCCAGCAGCCTCACCCTCGGGACTAGCACAGATACGCAGTATTTT.

This chain uses TRBV7-3 with TRBJ2-3; 12 bases line up with TRBD2. Per the germline V gene, CDR1 is SGHTA and CDR2 is FQGTGA. The CDR3 contains 15 residues. V lost 5 bases and J lost 8; bases outside the gene matches: 8. The DNA of the CDR3 is TGTGCCAGCAGCCAACTAGCGGGGGGCCTCGGTACGCAGTATTTT. Protein sequence: CASSQLAGGLGTQYF.

The V call is TRBV19, the J call TRBJ1-5; D may be TRBD1 (6 bases). The CDR3 length is 16 residues. The V end was cut by 5 bases, the J end by 1 base, with 15 bases between. CDR1 and CDR2 from the germline V gene are LNHDA and SQIVND (reference sequence). The DNA of the CDR3 is TGTGCCAGTAGTCCGGGGGGCATGGTGAGCAATCAGCCCCAGCATTTT. Amino acids: CASSPGGMVSNQPQHF.

The chain has TRBV7-6 and TRBJ2-1; 13 bases match TRBD2. The germline gives CDR1 SGHVS, CDR2 FNYEAQ. Trimming removed 5 bases from V and 7 bases from J; junction bases left unmatched: 5. This CDR3 has 15 amino acids. CDR3 sequence (DNA): TGTGCCAGCAGCCAGACTAGCGGGGGGAGGAATGAGCAGTTCTTC. This translates into CASSQTSGGRNEQFF.

As DNA, the CDR3 is TGTGCCAGCAGTTACCCCCAACCAGCGACAGGGCATTCTAACTATGGCTACACCTTC. Protein product: CASSYPQPATGHSNYGYTF. The V gene is TRBV6-2 or TRBV6-3, the J gene TRBJ1-2, with 7 positions matching TRBD1. The CDR3 covers 19 residues. The trim removed 2 bases at V and 0 bases at J, leaving 15 bases unmatched. Germline V gene lookup returns CDR1 MNHEY and CDR2 SVGEGT.

There are a few counts of this clonotype. The rearrangement uses TRBV14 and TRBJ1-1, with TRBD1 as a possible D gene (5 bases). Looked up from germline, CDR1 is SGHDN and CDR2 is FVKESK. This CDR3 has 16 residues. V was pared by 4 bases and J by 2 bases, with 17 bases between. The CDR3 region is CASSPWGGLRNTEAFF. The DNA for the CDR3 is TGTGCCAGCAGCCCCTGGGGGGGACTCCGAAACACTGAAGCTTTCTTT.